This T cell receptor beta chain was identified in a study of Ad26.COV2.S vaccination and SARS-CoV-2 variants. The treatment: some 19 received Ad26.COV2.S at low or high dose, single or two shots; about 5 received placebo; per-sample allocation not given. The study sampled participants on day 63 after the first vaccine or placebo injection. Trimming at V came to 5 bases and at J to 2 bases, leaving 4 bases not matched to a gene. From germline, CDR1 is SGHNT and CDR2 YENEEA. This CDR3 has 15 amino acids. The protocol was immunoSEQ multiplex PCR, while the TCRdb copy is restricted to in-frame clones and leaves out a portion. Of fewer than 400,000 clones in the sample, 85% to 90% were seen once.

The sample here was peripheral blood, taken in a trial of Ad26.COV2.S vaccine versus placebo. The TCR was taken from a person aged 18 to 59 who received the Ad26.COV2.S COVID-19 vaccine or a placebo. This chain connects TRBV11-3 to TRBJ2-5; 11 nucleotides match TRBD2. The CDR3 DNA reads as TGTGCCAGCAGCCGACTAGCGGGAACACAAGAGACCCAGTACTTC. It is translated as CASSRLAGTQETQYF.